This TCR beta chain comes out of a study of Graves' ophthalmopathy and Graves' hyperthyroidism. Study-wide context: Peripheral blood was gathered at first diagnosis, ahead of any treatment whatsoever.

The TCR beta CDR3 regions underwent amplification from RNA transcripts. HTBI primers served in a first-round RT-PCR, which a second-round multiplex PCR followed. TCRdb reprocessed the multiplex PCR reads with MiXCR, giving one entry per CDR3 protein. The sample has 650,000 to 800,000 distinct CDR3 sequences; about two fifths are singletons. With 6 bases removed from V and 2 bases from J, the gap between germline ends came to 13 bases. CDR3 length: 14 residues. Germline CDR1 reads ENHRY; CDR2 reads SYGVKD. The receptor was derived from an adult man with Graves' ophthalmopathy. Material: peripheral blood. V is TRBV10-3 and J is TRBJ1-1, with D possibly being TRBD1 (6 bases). The CDR3 loop reads CAIRTTGLNTEAFF. In DNA form, the CDR3 reads TGTGCCATCAGAACAACAGGGCTTAACACTGAAGCTTTCTTT.